This TCR beta chain was found in a study of blood T cell repertoires in COVID-19. Germline CDR1 MNHEY, CDR2 SVGEGT. The CDR3 length is 13 residues. Trimming stripped 0 bases from V and 6 bases from J, with 9 bases between. Generated by immunoSEQ multiplex PCR, the TCRdb table keeps only in-frame clones and is missing some. The profile shows 200,000 to 250,000 clones, about 80% of them singletons. The clonotype comes from a woman aged 45-60 years who had been exposed to COVID-19. The chain employs TRBV6-2 or TRBV6-3 and TRBJ2-7; perhaps TRBD1 as D (5 bases). What was sequenced was PBMCs or T cells enriched from blood (not recorded which). CDR3 in DNA: TGTGCCAGCAGTTACTCGACCCAGGGCGAGCAGTACTTC. Protein: CASSYSTQGEQYF.